This T cell receptor beta chain derives from a study of cytotoxic CD8 clonotypes in ibrutinib-treated CLL. Study at large: The study recorded mean values of around 250,000 productive templates and 94,082 productive rearrangements per sample.

Findings and limits, study-wide: Starting clonality was above that of age-matched healthy donors and tracked circulating CD8+ T-cell counts. Once treatment began, public clonotypes, which were uncommon, contracted or stayed stable.

CDR3 length: 13 amino acids. V dropped 7 bases and J dropped 0 bases, with 13 bases sitting between them. CDR1 is SQVTM and CDR2 is ANQGSEA in the germline V gene. Depths of 1 in 200,000 to 1 in 1 million T cells were the sequencing target. The repertoire was sequenced with immunoSEQ multiplex PCR; TCRdb's copy has only in-frame clones and lacks some. The table records 130,000 or so clones, 70% to 85% of them present only once. In regard to this clone: The antigen is not known.

This receptor was taken from a human donor with chronic lymphocytic leukemia. The V call is TRBV29-1, the J call TRBJ2-7; a possible D gene is TRBD2 (5 bases). Sequenced here: PBMCs, sampled after 12 months of ibrutinib treatment. The chain's CDR3 is CSGATGYSYEQYF. CDR3 bases: TGCAGCGGAGCAACGGGATACTCCTACGAGCAGTACTTC.